The clone carrying this T cell receptor beta chain came up many times. Its antigen is still unknown. The CDR3 spans 17 residues. Germline loops: CDR1 SGHDT, CDR2 YYEEEE. The V and J ends lost 3 bases and 2 bases respectively, with 21 bases between them. There were TCR beta CDR3 regions amplified from RNA transcripts. An initial round of RT-PCR targeting the TCR CDR3 relied on the HTBI primer set. Each CDR3 protein gets one entry after TCRdb re-called the multiplex PCR reads with MiXCR. In the table there are more than 500,000 distinct CDR3 sequences, 46% of which are singletons. The data were taken from a study of T cells in Graves' hyperthyroidism and ophthalmopathy. Study-level points and caveats: From stable hyperthyroidism, ophthalmopathy was separated by a 13 V-J model. Most clonotypes that expanded in the thyroid above 0.001 also showed up in blood.

The V and J genes are TRBV5-6 and TRBJ2-7, with a weak D call TRBD1 (5 bases). The TCR originated in an adult woman with Graves' disease, either hyperthyroidism or ophthalmopathy (not recorded which). Input material: peripheral blood or thyroid tissue (not recorded which). The chain's CDR3 is CASSSPPGRTFTYEQYF. In DNA form, the CDR3 reads TGTGCCAGCAGCTCACCCCCCGGGCGGACATTTACCTACGAGCAGTACTTC.